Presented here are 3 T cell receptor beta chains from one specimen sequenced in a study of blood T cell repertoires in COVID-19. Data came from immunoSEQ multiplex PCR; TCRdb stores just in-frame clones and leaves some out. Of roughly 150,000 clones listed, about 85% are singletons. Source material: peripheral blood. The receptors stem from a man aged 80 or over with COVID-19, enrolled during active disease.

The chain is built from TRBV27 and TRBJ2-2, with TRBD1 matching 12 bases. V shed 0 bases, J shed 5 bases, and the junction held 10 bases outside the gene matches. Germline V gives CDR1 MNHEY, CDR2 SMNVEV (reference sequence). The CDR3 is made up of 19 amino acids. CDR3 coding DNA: TGTGCCAGCAGTTTATCGAGGCCGGGACAGGGGGCGAGGACCGGGGAGCTGTTTTTT. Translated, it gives CASSLSRPGQGARTGELFF.

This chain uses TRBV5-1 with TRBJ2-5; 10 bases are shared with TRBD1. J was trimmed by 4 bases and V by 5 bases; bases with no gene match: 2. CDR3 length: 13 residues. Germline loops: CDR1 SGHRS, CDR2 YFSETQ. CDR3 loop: CASRGQGGETQYF. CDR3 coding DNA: TGCGCCAGCAGAGGACAGGGGGGAGAGACCCAGTACTTC.

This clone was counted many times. The CDR3 here is CASSARRGGTEAFF. As DNA, the CDR3 is TGTGCCAGCAGTGCCCGGAGGGGGGGCACTGAAGCTTTCTTT. This sequence joins TRBV25-1 and TRBJ1-1; maybe TRBD1 (6 bases). The V end lost 4 bases, the J end lost 4 bases, and 13 bases lay between the germline ends. This CDR3 comprises 14 residues. From germline, CDR1 is MGHDK and CDR2 SYGVNS.